This TCR beta chain was documented in a study of tumour-infiltrating T cells in Burkitt lymphoma (dated by TCRdb to about 2020). Looking at the study overall: When TCR repertoire data were correlated with clinical outcome, productive clonality turned out to predict both overall and progression-free survival, independent of established prognosticators, age at diagnosis among them.

The receptor library was made with the immunoSEQ multiplex PCR assay. What TCRdb holds here is the immuneACCESS table cut down to in-frame rearrangements. Part of the clones is not present; checked against another copy, under half of the missing clones reflect an unresolved V gene, and the others are unexplained. For this sample the table gives 14,000 or so clones, of which about 33% were detected only once. The biggest ten clones account for approximately 5.7% of the sample. About this clone: Its antigen remains undetermined. Base qualities were left out, and no much larger clone turns up one base away.

The sequence was obtained from a human donor with diffuse large B-cell lymphoma. The source material was tumor tissue.

The nucleotides read TGTGCCAGCAGCTTAAGGGACCACGAGCAGTACTTC. This gives the protein CASSLRDHEQYF. The chain links TRBV11-1 with TRBJ2-5, with the D call perhaps TRBD1 or TRBD2, as 5 bases match in each case. The J call may be in error: the DNA end matches TRBJ2-7 better. CDR1 SGHAT and CDR2 FQDESV were looked up in the germline V gene (reference sequence). The CDR3 sequence holds 12 residues, the cysteine and phenylalanine included. Here the CDR3 DNA is all that survives: 36 bases in frame from base 1.